In its sample, the clone carrying this T cell receptor beta chain was seen a few times. A constant-region primer primed TCR beta cDNA synthesis from about 550 ng of total RNA. Libraries covering TCR beta were generated through three nested multiplex PCR rounds (using a slightly modified ARM-PCR). The first two PCR rounds used TRBV1-TRBV30 primers with a Cbeta primer, nine to ten cycles each. TCRdb analysed the multiplex PCR reads with MiXCR anew, one entry per CDR3 protein. This sample has 80,000 or so distinct CDR3 sequences, with about two thirds found just once. Both RNA and DNA were isolated together from around 20-30 mg of bulk tissue that had not been sorted. The CDR3 spans 15 residues. Germline V gene lookup returns CDR1 MNHEY and CDR2 SVGAGI. With 6 bases removed from V and 7 bases from J, the gap between germline ends came to 22 bases. The source of the sample is a study of tumor-infiltrating lymphocytes in primary liver carcinoma.

This rearrangement joins TRBV6-5 to TRBJ2-7; D possibly corresponds to TRBD2 (6 bases). Material: liver tumor tissue from sampling region 4. This sample's subset: tumor region T4, right-lateral pole. This sequence originates from a woman aged 60-70 years with primary liver carcinoma and hepatitis B virus infection. CDR3 nucleotide sequence: TGTGCCAGCAGCGCGGTGGCCGGAGGGTACTATGAGCAGTACTTC. This sequence encodes CASSAVAGGYYEQYF.